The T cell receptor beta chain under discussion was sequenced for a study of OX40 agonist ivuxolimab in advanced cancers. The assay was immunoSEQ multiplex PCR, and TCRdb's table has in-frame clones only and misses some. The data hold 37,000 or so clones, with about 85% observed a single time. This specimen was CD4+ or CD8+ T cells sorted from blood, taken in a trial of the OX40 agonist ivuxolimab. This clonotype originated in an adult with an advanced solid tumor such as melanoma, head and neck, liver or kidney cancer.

Written as DNA, the CDR3 is TGTGCCAGCAGTTACTCTGGCCGGGGCACAGATACGCAGTATTTT. Protein: CASSYSGRGTDTQYF. The chain has TRBV6-6 and TRBJ2-3; D is unclear. V lost 0 bases, J lost 1 base, and 8 bases lay in between. The CDR3 consists of 15 residues. Germline V gene data show CDR1 as MNHNY and CDR2 as SVGAGI (reference sequence).